What follows describes a single TCR beta chain. Its antigen is currently unknown. This entry comes from a study of CD8+ T cells in alopecia areata. Study-level background: Tofacitinib administration persisted for 6 to 18 months, succeeded by 6 months off drug. Severity among treated patients was scored by the percentage of scalp area affected.

Study-level results: Alphabeta T cells residing in normal skin are also sequenced in scalp samples. Having just one nonresponder leaves the connection between baseline CD8+ expansion and response unresolved.

Extracted from the samples, RNA was reverse transcribed into cDNA to serve as the sequencing template. Method: immunoSEQ multiplex PCR; TCRdb's copy keeps in-frame clones and lacks some. The sample has 180,000 or so clones, approximately 52% seen once. The CDR3 is 13 amino acids. The J segment lost 2 bases and the V segment lost 6 bases, leaving 6 bases of the junction unmatched. Germline V gene lookup returns CDR1 SQVTM and CDR2 ANQGSEA. Treatment here: oral pan-JAK inhibitor, 5-10 mg twice daily. The rearrangement uses TRBV29-1 and TRBJ2-7; 8 bases map to TRBD2. The TCR was taken from a human donor with alopecia areata. Sequenced here: CD4+ T cells sorted from blood, sampled at approximately week 61, from a patient treated with tofacitinib. Here the CDR3 DNA reads TGCAGCGTGGCACGGGGGGGAGCCTACGAGCAGTACTTC. Protein product: CSVARGGAYEQYF.